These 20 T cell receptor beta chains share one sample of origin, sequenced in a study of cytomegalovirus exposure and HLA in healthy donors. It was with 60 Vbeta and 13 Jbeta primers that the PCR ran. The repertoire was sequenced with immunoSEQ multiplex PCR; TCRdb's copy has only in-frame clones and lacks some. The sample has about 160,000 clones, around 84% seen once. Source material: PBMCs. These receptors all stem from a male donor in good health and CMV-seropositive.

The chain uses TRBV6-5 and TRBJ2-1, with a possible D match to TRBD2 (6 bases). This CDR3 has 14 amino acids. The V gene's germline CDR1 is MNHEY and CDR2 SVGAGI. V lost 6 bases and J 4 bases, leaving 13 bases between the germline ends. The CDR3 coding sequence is TGTGCCAGCAGGAGGGACTGGGTATACAATGAGCAGTTCTTC. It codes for CASRRDWVYNEQFF.

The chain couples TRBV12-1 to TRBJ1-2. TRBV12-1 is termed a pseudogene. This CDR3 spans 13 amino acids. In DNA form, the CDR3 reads TGTGCCAGCAGTGCCCGCGGAGCCTATGGCTACACCTTC. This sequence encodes CASSARGAYGYTF.

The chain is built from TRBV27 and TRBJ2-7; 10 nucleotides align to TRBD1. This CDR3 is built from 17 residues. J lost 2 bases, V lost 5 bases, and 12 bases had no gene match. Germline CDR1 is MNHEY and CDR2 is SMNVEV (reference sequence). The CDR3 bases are TGTGCCAGCAGTCCGGGACAGGGGAGCCCACCTCCCTACGAGCAGTACTTC. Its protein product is CASSPGQGSPPPYEQYF.

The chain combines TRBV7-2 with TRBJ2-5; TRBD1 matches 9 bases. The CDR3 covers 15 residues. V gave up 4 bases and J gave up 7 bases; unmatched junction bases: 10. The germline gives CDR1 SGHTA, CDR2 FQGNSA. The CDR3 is CASSYFGTGQSTQYF. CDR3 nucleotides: TGTGCCAGCAGCTACTTCGGGACAGGGCAATCGACCCAGTACTTC.

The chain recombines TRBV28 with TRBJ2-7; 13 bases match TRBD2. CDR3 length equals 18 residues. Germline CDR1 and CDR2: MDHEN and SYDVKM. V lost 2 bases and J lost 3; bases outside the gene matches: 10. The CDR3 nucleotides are TGTGCCAGCAGTTTAAGGGGCGGACTAGCGGGAGCCTTCTACGAGCAGTACTTC. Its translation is CASSLRGGLAGAFYEQYF.

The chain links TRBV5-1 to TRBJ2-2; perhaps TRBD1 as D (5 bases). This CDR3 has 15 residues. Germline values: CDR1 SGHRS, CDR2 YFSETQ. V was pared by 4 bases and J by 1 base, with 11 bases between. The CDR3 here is CASSGTGLNTGELFF. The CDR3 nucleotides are TGCGCCAGCAGCGGTACAGGCCTGAACACCGGGGAGCTGTTTTTT. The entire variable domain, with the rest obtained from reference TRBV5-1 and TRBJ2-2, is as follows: KAGVTQTPRYLIKTRGQQVTLSCSPISGHRSVSWYQQTPGQGLQFLFEYFSETQRNKGNFPGRFSGRQFSNSRSEMNVSTLELGDSALYLCASSGTGLNTGELFFGEGSRLTVL.

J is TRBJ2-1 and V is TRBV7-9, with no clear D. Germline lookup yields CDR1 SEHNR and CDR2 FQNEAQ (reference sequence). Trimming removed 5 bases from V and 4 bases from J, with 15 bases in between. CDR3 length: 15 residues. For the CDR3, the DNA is TGTGCCAGCAGCCCACGAGGCCCTATTTACAATGAGCAGTTCTTC. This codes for CASSPRGPIYNEQFF.

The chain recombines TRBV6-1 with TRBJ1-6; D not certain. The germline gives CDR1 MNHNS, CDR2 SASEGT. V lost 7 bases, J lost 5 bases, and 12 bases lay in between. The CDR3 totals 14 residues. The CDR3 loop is CASTVRVDNSPLHF. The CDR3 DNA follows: TGTGCCAGCACTGTCCGGGTGGATAATTCACCCCTCCACTTT.

This chain's CDR3 is CASSYSQGLQPQHF. The CDR3 DNA follows: TGTGCCAGCAGTTACTCACAGGGGCTTCAGCCCCAGCATTTT. The chain combines TRBV6-5 with TRBJ1-5; 7 bases are shared with TRBD1. The germline CDR1 and CDR2 sequences are MNHEY and SVGAGI. CDR3 length: 14 residues. Losses at the gene ends were 0 bases for V and 6 bases for J; bases not matched to a gene: 2.

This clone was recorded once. CDR3 nucleotide sequence: TGTGCCAGTAGTATAAACCGAGCCGGGGAGCTGTTTTTT. Its translation is CASSINRAGELFF. The chain couples TRBV19 to TRBJ2-2; no firm D call. The V and J ends lost 2 bases and 6 bases respectively, with 7 bases between them. The CDR3 consists of 13 residues. Germline V CDR1 and CDR2: LNHDA, SQIVND (reference sequence).

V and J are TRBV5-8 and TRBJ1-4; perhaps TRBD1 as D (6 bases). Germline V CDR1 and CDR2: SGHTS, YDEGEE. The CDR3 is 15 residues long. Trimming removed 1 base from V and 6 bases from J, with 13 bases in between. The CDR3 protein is CASSLTAGGHEKLFF. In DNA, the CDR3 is TGTGCCAGCAGCTTGACGGCGGGGGGGCATGAAAAACTGTTTTTT. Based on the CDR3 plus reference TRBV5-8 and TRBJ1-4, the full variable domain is EAGVTQSPTHLIKTRGQQATLRCSPISGHTSVYWYQQALGLGLQFLLWYDEGEERNRGNFPPRFSGRQFPNYSSELNVNALELEDSALYLCASSLTAGGHEKLFFGSGTQLSVL.

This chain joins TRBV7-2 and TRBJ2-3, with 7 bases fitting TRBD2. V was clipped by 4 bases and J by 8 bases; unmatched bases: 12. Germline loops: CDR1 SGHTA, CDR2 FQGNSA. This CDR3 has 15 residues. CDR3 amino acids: CASSYSGSGEGTQYF. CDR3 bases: TGTGCCAGCAGCTACTCGGGCAGTGGGGAGGGTACGCAGTATTTT.

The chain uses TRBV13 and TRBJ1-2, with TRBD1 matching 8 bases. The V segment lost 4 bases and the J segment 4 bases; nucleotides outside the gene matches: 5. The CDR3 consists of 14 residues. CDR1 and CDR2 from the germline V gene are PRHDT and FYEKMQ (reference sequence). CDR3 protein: CASSSRQGAYGYTF. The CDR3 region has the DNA TGTGCCAGCAGCTCCCGCCAGGGGGCCTATGGCTACACCTTC.

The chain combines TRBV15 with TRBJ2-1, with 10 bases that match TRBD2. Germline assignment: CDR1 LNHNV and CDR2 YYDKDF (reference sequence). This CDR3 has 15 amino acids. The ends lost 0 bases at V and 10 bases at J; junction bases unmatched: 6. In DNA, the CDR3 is TGTGCCACCAGCAGAGATAGGCTAGCGGGGGTGGAGCAGTTCTTC. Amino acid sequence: CATSRDRLAGVEQFF.

The DNA for the CDR3 is TGTGCCTGGAGTGGGGGACTATCGGTTGGGCAGTTCTTC. This translates into CAWSGGLSVGQFF. The V call is TRBV30, the J call TRBJ2-1, with 7 bases fitting TRBD2. J was trimmed by 12 bases and V by 1 base; bases with no gene match: 9. The CDR3 totals 13 residues. Germline loops: CDR1 GTSNPN, CDR2 SVGIG (reference sequence).

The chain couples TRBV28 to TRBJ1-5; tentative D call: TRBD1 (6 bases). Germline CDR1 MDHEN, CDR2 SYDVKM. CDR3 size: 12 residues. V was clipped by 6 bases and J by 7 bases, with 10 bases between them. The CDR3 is CASRTGTQPQHF. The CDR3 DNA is TGTGCCAGCAGGACAGGAACCCAGCCCCAGCATTTT.

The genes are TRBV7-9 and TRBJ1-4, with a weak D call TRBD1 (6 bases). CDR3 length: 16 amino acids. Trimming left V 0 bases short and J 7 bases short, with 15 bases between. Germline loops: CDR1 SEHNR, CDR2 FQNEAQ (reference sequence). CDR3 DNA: TGTGCCAGCAGCTTAGCGAGTAGTAGGGGGTCTGAAAAACTGTTTTTT. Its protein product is CASSLASSRGSEKLFF.

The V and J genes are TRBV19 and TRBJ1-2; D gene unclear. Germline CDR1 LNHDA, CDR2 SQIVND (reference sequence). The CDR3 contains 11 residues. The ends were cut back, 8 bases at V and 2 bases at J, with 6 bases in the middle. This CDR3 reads CASVENYGYTF. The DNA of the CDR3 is TGTGCCAGTGTGGAGAACTATGGCTACACCTTC. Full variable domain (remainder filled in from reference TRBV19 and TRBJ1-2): DGGITQSPKYLFRKEGQNVTLSCEQNLNHDAMYWYRQDPGQGLRLIYYSQIVNDFQKGDIAEGYSVSREKKESFPLTVTSAQKNPTAFYLCASVENYGYTFGSGTRLTVV.

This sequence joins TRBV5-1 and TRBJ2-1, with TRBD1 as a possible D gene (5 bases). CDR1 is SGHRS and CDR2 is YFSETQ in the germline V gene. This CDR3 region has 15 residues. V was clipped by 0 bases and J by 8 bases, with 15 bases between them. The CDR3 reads CASSLDSQGLDEQFF. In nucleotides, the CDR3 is TGCGCCAGCAGCTTGGATTCCCAGGGATTGGATGAGCAGTTCTTC.

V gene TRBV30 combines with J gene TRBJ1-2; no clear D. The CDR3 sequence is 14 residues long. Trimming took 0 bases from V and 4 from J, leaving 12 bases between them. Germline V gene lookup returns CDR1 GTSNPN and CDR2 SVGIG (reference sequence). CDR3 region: CAWSVRQAGYGYTF. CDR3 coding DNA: TGTGCCTGGAGTGTACGTCAGGCCGGCTATGGCTACACCTTC.